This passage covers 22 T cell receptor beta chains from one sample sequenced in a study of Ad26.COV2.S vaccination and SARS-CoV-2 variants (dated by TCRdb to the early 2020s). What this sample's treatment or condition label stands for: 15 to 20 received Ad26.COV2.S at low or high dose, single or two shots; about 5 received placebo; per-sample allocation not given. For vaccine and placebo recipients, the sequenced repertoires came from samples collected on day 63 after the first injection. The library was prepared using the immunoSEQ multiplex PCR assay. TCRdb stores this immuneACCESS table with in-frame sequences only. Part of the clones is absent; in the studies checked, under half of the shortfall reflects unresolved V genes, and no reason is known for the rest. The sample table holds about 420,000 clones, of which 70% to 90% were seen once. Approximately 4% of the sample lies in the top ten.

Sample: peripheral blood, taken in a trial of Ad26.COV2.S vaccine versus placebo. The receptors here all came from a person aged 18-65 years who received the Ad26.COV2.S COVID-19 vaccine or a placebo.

The CDR3 region has the DNA TGCGCCAGCAGCCAAGACAGGGGTATGGCCTACGAGCAGTACTTC. Residues: CASSQDRGMAYEQYF. This chain links TRBV4-3 with TRBJ2-7, with D perhaps matching TRBD1 (6 bases). Germline CDR1 reads LGHNA; CDR2 reads YSLEER. Trimming cost V 0 bases and J 2 bases, with 11 bases left between them. The CDR3 covers 15 residues.

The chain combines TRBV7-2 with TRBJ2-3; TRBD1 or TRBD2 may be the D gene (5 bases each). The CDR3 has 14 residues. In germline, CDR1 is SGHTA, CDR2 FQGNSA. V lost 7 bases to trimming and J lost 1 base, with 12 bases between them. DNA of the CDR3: TGTGCCAGCATACCCCCGGGGCGCACAGATACGCAGTATTTT. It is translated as CASIPPGRTDTQYF.

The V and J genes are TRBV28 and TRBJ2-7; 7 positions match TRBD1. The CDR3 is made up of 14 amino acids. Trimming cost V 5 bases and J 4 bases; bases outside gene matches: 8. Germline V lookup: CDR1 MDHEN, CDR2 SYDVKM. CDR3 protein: CASSDRTGPYEQYF. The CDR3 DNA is TGTGCCAGCAGTGACAGGACAGGACCTTACGAGCAGTACTTC.

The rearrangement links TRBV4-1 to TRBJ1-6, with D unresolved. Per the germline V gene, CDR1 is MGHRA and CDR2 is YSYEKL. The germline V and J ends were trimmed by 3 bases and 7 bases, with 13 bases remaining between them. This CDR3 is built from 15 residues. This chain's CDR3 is CASSQRRDDNSPLHF. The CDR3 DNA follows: TGCGCCAGCAGCCAGCGGAGGGATGACAATTCACCCCTCCACTTT.

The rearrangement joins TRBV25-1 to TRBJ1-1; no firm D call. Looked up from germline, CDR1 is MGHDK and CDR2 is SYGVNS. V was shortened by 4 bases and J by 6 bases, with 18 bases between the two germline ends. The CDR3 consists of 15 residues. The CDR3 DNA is TGTGCCAGCAGTGTATACAGCACCGCTGATGCTGAAGCTTTCTTT. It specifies CASSVYSTADAEAFF.

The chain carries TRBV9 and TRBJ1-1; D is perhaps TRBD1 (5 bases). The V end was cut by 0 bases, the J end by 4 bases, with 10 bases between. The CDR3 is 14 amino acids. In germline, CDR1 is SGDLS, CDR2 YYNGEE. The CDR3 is CASSVGGTGTEAFF. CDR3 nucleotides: TGTGCCAGCAGCGTAGGGGGCACGGGCACTGAAGCTTTCTTT.

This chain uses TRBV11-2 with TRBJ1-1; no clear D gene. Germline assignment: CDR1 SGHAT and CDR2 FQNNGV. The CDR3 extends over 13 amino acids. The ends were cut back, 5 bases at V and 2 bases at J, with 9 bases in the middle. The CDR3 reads CASSNEANTEAFF. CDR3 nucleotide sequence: TGTGCCAGCAGCAATGAGGCTAACACTGAAGCTTTCTTT.

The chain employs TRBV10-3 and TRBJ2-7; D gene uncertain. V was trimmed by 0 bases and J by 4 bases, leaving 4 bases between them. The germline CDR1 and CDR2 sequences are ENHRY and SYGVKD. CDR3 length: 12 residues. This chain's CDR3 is CAISESIYEQYF. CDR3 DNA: TGTGCCATCAGTGAGTCAATTTACGAGCAGTACTTC.

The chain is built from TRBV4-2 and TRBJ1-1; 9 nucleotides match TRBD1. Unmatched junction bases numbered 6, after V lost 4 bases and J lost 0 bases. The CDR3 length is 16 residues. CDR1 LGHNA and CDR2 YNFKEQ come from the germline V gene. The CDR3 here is CASSPRDRAMNTEAFF. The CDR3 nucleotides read TGTGCCAGCAGCCCCCGGGACAGGGCTATGAACACTGAAGCTTTCTTT.

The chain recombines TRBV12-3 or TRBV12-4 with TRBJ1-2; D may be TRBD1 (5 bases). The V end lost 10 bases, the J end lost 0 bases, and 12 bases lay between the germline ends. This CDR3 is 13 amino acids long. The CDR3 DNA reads TGTGCCATACGACAGTTAGCTAACTATGGCTACACCTTC. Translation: CAIRQLANYGYTF.

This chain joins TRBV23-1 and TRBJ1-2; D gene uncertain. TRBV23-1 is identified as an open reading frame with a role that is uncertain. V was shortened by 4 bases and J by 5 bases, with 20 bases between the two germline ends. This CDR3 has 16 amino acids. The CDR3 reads CASSPPLDGNKYGYTF. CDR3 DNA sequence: TGCGCCAGCAGTCCTCCACTGGACGGGAATAAATATGGCTACACCTTC.

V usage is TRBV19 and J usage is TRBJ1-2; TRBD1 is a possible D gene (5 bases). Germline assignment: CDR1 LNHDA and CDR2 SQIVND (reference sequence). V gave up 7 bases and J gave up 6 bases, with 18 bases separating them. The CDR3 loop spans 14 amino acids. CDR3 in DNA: TGTGCCAGTACCCCGCGGCAGGGTTCAAATGGCTACACCTTC. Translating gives CASTPRQGSNGYTF.

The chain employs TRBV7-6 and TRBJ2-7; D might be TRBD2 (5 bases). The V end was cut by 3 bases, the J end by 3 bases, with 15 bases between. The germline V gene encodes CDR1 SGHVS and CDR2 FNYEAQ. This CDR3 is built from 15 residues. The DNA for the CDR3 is TGTGCCAGCAGCTTGAGGACTGAAAGAGTCTACGAGCAGTACTTC. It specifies CASSLRTERVYEQYF.

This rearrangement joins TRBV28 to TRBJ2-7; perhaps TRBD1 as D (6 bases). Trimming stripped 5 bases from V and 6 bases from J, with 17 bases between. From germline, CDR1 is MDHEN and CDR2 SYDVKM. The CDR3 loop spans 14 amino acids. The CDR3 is CASSPNRDPSEQYF. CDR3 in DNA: TGTGCCAGCAGTCCAAACAGGGACCCAAGCGAGCAGTACTTC.

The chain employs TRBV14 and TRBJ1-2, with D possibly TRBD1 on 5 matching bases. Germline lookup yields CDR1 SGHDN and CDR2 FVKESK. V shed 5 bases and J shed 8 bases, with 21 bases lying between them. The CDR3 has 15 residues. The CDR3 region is CASSAWTEGLLGYTF. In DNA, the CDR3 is TGTGCCAGCAGCGCTTGGACCGAGGGGCTGCTCGGCTACACCTTC.

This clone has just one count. The DNA of the CDR3 is TGTGCCAGCAGTGGGGCAGGGAGGGACATTCAGTACTTC. Its protein product is CASSGAGRDIQYF. The chain carries TRBV25-1 and TRBJ2-4; the match to TRBD2 covers 7 bases. CDR1 is MGHDK and CDR2 is SYGVNS in the germline V gene. This CDR3 has 13 residues. V lost 4 bases and J lost 8; bases outside the gene matches: 5.

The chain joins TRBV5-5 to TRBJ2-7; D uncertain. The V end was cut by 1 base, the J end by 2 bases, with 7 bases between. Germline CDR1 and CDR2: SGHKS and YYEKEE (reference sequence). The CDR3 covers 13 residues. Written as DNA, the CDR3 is TGTGCCAGCAGCTTGTTTGCTACCTACGAGCAGTACTTC. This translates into CASSLFATYEQYF.

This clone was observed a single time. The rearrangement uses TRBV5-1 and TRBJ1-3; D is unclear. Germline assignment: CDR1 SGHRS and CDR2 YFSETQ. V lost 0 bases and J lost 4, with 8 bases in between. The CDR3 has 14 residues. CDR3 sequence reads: CASSLEWAGNTIYF. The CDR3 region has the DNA TGCGCCAGCAGCTTGGAGTGGGCGGGAAACACCATATATTTT.

CDR3 coding DNA: TGTGCCAGCAGCTTGCGCAAGACTGAAGCTTTCTTT. Its translation is CASSLRKTEAFF. The chain recombines TRBV5-4 with TRBJ1-1; D remains unclear. Germline CDR1 SGHNT, CDR2 YYREEE (reference sequence). The length of the CDR3 is 12 residues. Between the trimmed V and J ends, which lost 1 base and 5 bases, there was a span of 6 bases.

The DNA of the CDR3 is TGTGCCAGCAGCCAGGACAGACAAGCCTATGGCTACACCTTC. The encoded protein is CASSQDRQAYGYTF. This rearrangement joins TRBV3-1 (or the pseudogene TRBV3-2) to TRBJ1-2, with D possibly matching TRBD1 (6 bases). Germline-derived CDR1 and CDR2 are LGHDT and YNNKEL (reference sequence). The CDR3 sequence is 14 residues long. V lost 3 bases, J lost 4 bases, and 12 bases lay in between.

The CDR3 DNA reads as TGTGCCAGCAGCTTAGGTCTGGGTGATTACACTGAAGCTTTCTTT. The encoded protein is CASSLGLGDYTEAFF. The rearrangement joins TRBV11-2 to TRBJ1-1; D not certain. The CDR3 spans 15 residues. V was shortened by 1 base and J by 3 bases, with 12 bases between the two germline ends. Germline CDR1 and CDR2: SGHAT and FQNNGV. Full variable domain (rest looked up from reference TRBV11-2 and TRBJ1-1): EAGVAQSPRYKIIEKRQSVAFWCNPISGHATLYWYQQILGQGPKLLIQFQNNGVVDDSQLPKDRFSAERLKGVDSTLKIQPAKLEDSAVYLCASSLGLGDYTEAFFGQGTRLTVV.

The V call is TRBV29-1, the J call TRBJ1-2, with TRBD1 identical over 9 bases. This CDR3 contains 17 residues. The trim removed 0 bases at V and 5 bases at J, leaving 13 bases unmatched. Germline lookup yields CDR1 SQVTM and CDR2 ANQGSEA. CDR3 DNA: TGCAGCGTTGAAGATCTGGGCAGGGACAGGGATTTTTATGGCTACACCTTC. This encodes CSVEDLGRDRDFYGYTF.